A single sample is the source of the 10 T cell receptor beta chains below, sequenced in a study of T cell responses to AZD1222 COVID-19 vaccine. Assay used: immunoSEQ multiplex PCR; TCRdb lists only in-frame clones, some missing. The repertoire holds about 180,000 clones, with more than 80% as singletons. The input for sequencing was peripheral blood, taken on day 0 of AZD1222 vaccination. The receptors come from an adult in good health.

This sequence joins TRBV5-4 and TRBJ2-5, with no clear D. The CDR3 is 14 residues long. V lost 4 bases to trimming and J lost 5 bases, with 15 bases between them. Germline V gives CDR1 SGHNT, CDR2 YYREEE (reference sequence). The CDR3 DNA follows: TGTGCCAGCAGCGCAGCGTGGGTCCCGGAGACCCAGTACTTC. Protein product: CASSAAWVPETQYF.

Comment on this clone: Here the CDR3 omits its conserved ending phenylalanine or tryptophan, so a read error is the likely source. It is unclear where the CDR3 begins or ends on the DNA, so no DNA is shown, and the CDR3 is as TCRdb lists it. This rearrangement joins TRBV6-5 to TRBJ2-7; TRBD1 reflects the table's D call only, with no check against the DNA. The germline gives CDR1 MNHEY, CDR2 SVGAGI. The CDR3 comprises 14 residues, both ends counted. The CDR3 region is CASSPGPYPGQVSI.

The rearrangement joins TRBV5-4 to TRBJ1-1, with D possibly matching TRBD1 (6 bases). The germline CDR1 and CDR2 sequences are SGHNT and YYREEE (reference sequence). Trimming stripped 4 bases from V and 7 bases from J, with 14 bases between. The CDR3 has 13 amino acids. CDR3 sequence reads: CASSPRGQGEAFF. In nucleotides, the CDR3 is TGTGCCAGCAGCCCACGGGGGCAGGGTGAAGCTTTCTTT.

The chain links TRBV5-1 to TRBJ1-1; possible D gene TRBD1, 5 bases. V shed 4 bases and J shed 5 bases, with 12 bases lying between them. Per the germline V gene, CDR1 is SGHRS and CDR2 is YFSETQ. This CDR3 is 13 amino acids long. The CDR3 region is CASSPQGRTEAFF. CDR3 bases: TGCGCCAGCAGCCCGCAGGGCCGTACTGAAGCTTTCTTT.

The rearrangement links TRBV6-5 to TRBJ2-7; D unclear. V lost 7 bases to trimming and J lost 1 base, with 14 bases between them. Germline-derived CDR1 and CDR2 are MNHEY and SVGAGI. The CDR3 runs 14 residues. Here the CDR3 reads CASTPGRVSYEQYF. The CDR3 DNA reads as TGTGCCAGCACCCCCGGACGGGTGTCCTACGAGCAGTACTTC.

The chain employs TRBV30 and TRBJ1-2; 9 nucleotides line up with TRBD1. Germline values: CDR1 GTSNPN, CDR2 SVGIG (reference sequence). The V and J ends lost 8 bases and 4 bases, in that order; junction bases with no gene match: 8. CDR3 length: 13 residues. The CDR3 DNA reads TGTGCCGCGAACAGGGGGCTCTCCTATGGCTACACCTTC. This codes for CAANRGLSYGYTF.

This clone turned up a few times. This sample includes further DNA sequences coding for the same CDR3. This chain uses TRBV6-5 with TRBJ1-4, with D maybe TRBD1 (5 bases). V was shortened by 0 bases and J by 1 base, with 6 bases between the two germline ends. Germline V gives CDR1 MNHEY, CDR2 SVGAGI. The CDR3 totals 15 residues. This CDR3 is CASSYSGGTNEKLFF. The CDR3 DNA sequence: TGTGCCAGCAGTTACTCCGGGGGAACTAATGAAAAACTGTTTTTT.

The chain joins TRBV2 to TRBJ2-7; TRBD1 aligns across 7 bases. Germline CDR1 SNHLY, CDR2 FYNNEI. V dropped 5 bases and J dropped 0; count of bases not matched to a gene: 1. The CDR3 consists of 13 residues. For the CDR3, the DNA is TGTGCCAGCAGTCGGGACAGCTCCTACGAGCAGTACGTC. Translation gives CASSRDSSYEQYV.

The gene calls are TRBV25-1 and TRBJ2-7; possibly TRBD1 for D (5 bases). The CDR3 totals 14 residues. Trimming took off 1 base at V and 6 bases at J, with 13 bases between the two ends. From germline, CDR1 is MGHDK and CDR2 SYGVNS. For the CDR3, the DNA is TGTGCCAGCAGTGAATGGGGCACCACTTCCGAGCAGTACTTC. The encoded protein is CASSEWGTTSEQYF.

This clone showed up just once. The chain is built from TRBV24-1 and TRBJ2-7; 7 bases match TRBD1. The germline V gene has CDR1 KGHDR and CDR2 SFDVKD. CDR3 length equals 18 residues. With 0 bases clipped from V and 0 bases from J, the junction kept 10 bases outside the gene matches. The CDR3 loop reads CATSDLRRGGPNSYEQYV. CDR3 nucleotides: TGTGCCACCAGTGATTTGAGGCGAGGGGGCCCCAACTCCTACGAGCAGTACGTC.